Below, 14 T cell receptor beta chains from the same sample are listed, as sequenced in a study of a mutant IDH1 vaccine in newly diagnosed glioma (TCRdb year 2021). Receptor libraries were prepared by the immunoSEQ multiplex PCR assay. TCRdb provides this immuneACCESS table in a form limited to in-frame rearrangements. Some clones are lacking; in checked studies, under half of them reflect an unresolved V gene, and why the rest are absent is not known. This sample has about 60,000 clones in its table, and approximately 80% of those were observed once. In total, the top ten clones hold about an eighth of the sample. These receptors lack a known antigen. Per the publication, the time point label means: week 23, last vaccination. Each vaccine dose was 300 ug of a 20-mer mutant IDH1 peptide in Montanide, given subcutaneously with topical imiquimod. Sequences were derived from PBMCs, sampled from a glioma patient whose treatment included an IDH1 peptide vaccine. Source of these receptors: a man aged 18 to 29 with glioma.

J is TRBJ2-7 and V is TRBV19; D is undetermined. Germline V gene lookup returns CDR1 LNHDA and CDR2 SQIVND (reference sequence). V was pared by 3 bases and J by 0 bases, with 9 bases between. CDR3 length: 14 amino acids. The CDR3 DNA sequence: TGTGCCAGTAGTATTGTTGAAAGCTCCTACGAGCAGTACTTC. Protein: CASSIVESSYEQYF. The full variable domain, completed using reference TRBV19 and TRBJ2-7, is DGGITQSPKYLFRKEGQNVTLSCEQNLNHDAMYWYRQDPGQGLRLIYYSQIVNDFQKGDIAEGYSVSREKKESFPLTVTSAQKNPTAFYLCASSIVESSYEQYFGPGTRLTVT.

This chain links TRBV5-1 with TRBJ1-2; 11 bases map to TRBD1. Germline values: CDR1 SGHRS, CDR2 YFSETQ. The CDR3 has 14 amino acids. V shed 2 bases and J 8 bases; nucleotides not matched to a gene: 5. The CDR3 loop is CASSLAGQGEGYTF. Written as DNA, the CDR3 is TGCGCCAGCAGCTTAGCGGGACAGGGGGAAGGCTACACCTTC.

J is TRBJ1-2 and V is TRBV7-6; D is possibly TRBD1 (6 bases). The CDR3 totals 15 residues. Trimming took 2 bases from V and 8 from J, leaving 18 bases between them. The germline V gene has CDR1 SGHVS and CDR2 FNYEAQ. In nucleotides, the CDR3 is TGTGCCAGCAGCTTACGGGCAGGGGCTGGACCAGGCTACACCTTC. Residues: CASSLRAGAGPGYTF.

The chain employs TRBV15 and TRBJ1-1; TRBD1 agrees at 7 bases. The CDR3 runs 14 residues. V shed 2 bases and J 5 bases; nucleotides not matched to a gene: 5. The germline gives CDR1 LNHNV, CDR2 YYDKDF (reference sequence). The CDR3 spells CATSRTTGETEAFF. For the CDR3, the DNA is TGTGCCACCAGCAGAACAACAGGGGAAACTGAAGCTTTCTTT.

The rearrangement links TRBV4-3 to TRBJ2-7; D is undetermined. Trimming shortened V by 4 bases and J by 2 bases, and 9 bases separated the two germline ends. Germline V gene data show CDR1 as LGHNA and CDR2 as YSLEER. This CDR3 contains 13 residues. The DNA of the CDR3 is TGCGCCAGCAGCCCTGGACCGACCTACGAGCAGTACTTC. This sequence encodes CASSPGPTYEQYF.

Note on this clone: At one end the junction does not follow the germline gene, possibly because of a read error. The chain has TRBV7-7 and TRBJ2-3, with 8 nucleotides matching TRBD1. The germline V gene encodes CDR1 SSHAT and CDR2 FNYEAQ (reference sequence). This CDR3 is 15 amino acids long. The CDR3 spells CASSRTGSLADTQYF. CDR3 nucleotides: TGTGCTAGCAGCCGGACAGGGTCATTGGCAGATACGCAGTATTTT.

V usage is TRBV4-3 and J usage is TRBJ2-3; D is uncertain. The CDR3 loop spans 14 amino acids. Germline CDR1 is LGHNA and CDR2 is YSLEER. Trimming stripped 0 bases from V and 3 bases from J, with 7 bases between. For the CDR3, the DNA is TGCGCCAGCAGCCAAGATGCCCCAACAGATACGCAGTATTTT. Encoded protein: CASSQDAPTDTQYF.

This clone ranks as medium-sized (0.01 to 0.1%). Other DNA sequences from this sample encode an identical CDR3 as well. V is TRBV7-8 and J is TRBJ2-7; 8 nucleotides align to TRBD1. V was clipped by 2 bases and J by 2 bases; unmatched bases: 5. This CDR3 region has 15 residues. CDR1 and CDR2 (germline): SGHVS, FQNEAQ. CDR3 sequence reads: CASSLWSGGTYEQYF. The DNA for the CDR3 is TGTGCCAGCAGCTTATGGTCAGGGGGCACCTACGAGCAGTACTTC.

The J gene is TRBJ1-2, the V gene TRBV7-2, with D possibly matching TRBD1 (5 bases). Trimming removed 5 bases from V and 4 bases from J, with 20 bases in between. This CDR3 contains 16 residues. Germline V lookup: CDR1 SGHTA, CDR2 FQGNSA. The CDR3 sequence: CASSPRTQGIPYGYTF. The CDR3 DNA follows: TGTGCCAGCAGCCCCCGGACGCAGGGAATCCCCTATGGCTACACCTTC.

The genes are TRBV5-1 and TRBJ2-7, with D perhaps TRBD1 or TRBD2 (5 bases each). Between the trimmed V and J ends, which lost 1 base and 7 bases, there was a span of 12 bases. The length of the CDR3 is 13 residues. Per the germline V gene, CDR1 is SGHRS and CDR2 is YFSETQ. In nucleotides, the CDR3 is TGCGCCAGCAGCTTGAGAAGGGGACGGGAGCAGTACTTC. Protein: CASSLRRGREQYF.

V is TRBV19 and J is TRBJ2-7; unclear D gene. V gave up 1 base and J gave up 3 bases, with 10 bases separating them. The CDR3 covers 14 residues. From germline, CDR1 is LNHDA and CDR2 SQIVND (reference sequence). The CDR3 reads CASSIAPGNYEQYF. The CDR3 coding sequence is TGTGCCAGTAGTATAGCCCCAGGAAACTACGAGCAGTACTTC.

The chain employs TRBV4-3 and TRBJ1-4; D might be TRBD1 (5 bases). This CDR3 spans 15 amino acids. Germline V gene data show CDR1 as LGHNA and CDR2 as YSLEER. The V end lost 0 bases, the J end lost 6 bases, and 11 bases lay between the germline ends. The CDR3 nucleotides are TGCGCCAGCAGCCAAGATGAACAGGATTATGAAAAACTGTTTTTT. As protein: CASSQDEQDYEKLFF.

The gene calls are TRBV14 and TRBJ2-5; D uncertain. Trimming took 0 bases from V and 2 from J, leaving 7 bases between them. Germline V CDR1 and CDR2: SGHDN, FVKESK. There are 14 residues in the CDR3. The CDR3 reads CASSQEKGQETQYF. As DNA, the CDR3 is TGTGCCAGCAGCCAAGAGAAAGGTCAAGAGACCCAGTACTTC.

The chain joins TRBV6-6 to TRBJ1-4; 7 bases are shared with TRBD1. With 7 bases clipped from V and 4 bases from J, the junction kept 12 bases outside the gene matches. CDR1 and CDR2 (germline): MNHNY, SVGAGI (reference sequence). This CDR3 comprises 16 residues. The CDR3 loop reads CASKVYGGQLNEKLFF. The CDR3, as DNA: TGTGCCAGCAAGGTATACGGGGGACAGCTTAATGAAAAACTGTTTTTT.